This TCR beta chain was recorded in a study of shared clonotypes between healthy human individuals. The overall study: The plates for each donor numbered three CD4 naive, three CD4 memory, two CD8 naive and one CD8 memory. Study-wide results and caveats: Sequencing depth was expected to influence donor clonotype sharing.

The test was conducted at deep level. The authors loaded about 0.2 ug DNA, tens of thousands of T cell genomes, into sorted-subset replicate PCRs. The assay was immunoSEQ multiplex PCR, and TCRdb's table has in-frame clones only and misses some. The data hold about 2 million clones, with about 95% observed a single time. Note on this clone: The antigen is undetermined.

Naive CD8 cells lacked CD45RO, underwent positive selection for CCR7 and left out terminally differentiated effector memory CD45RA+ cells. The sequencing input was naive CD8+ T cells sorted from blood. The source of this sequence is a young man in good health.

The chain's CDR3 is CASSLAGSSTDTQYF. For the CDR3, the DNA is TGTGCCAGCAGCCTAGCAGGGAGTAGCACAGATACGCAGTATTTT. This sequence joins TRBV7-3 and TRBJ2-3; possibly TRBD1 or TRBD2 for D (5 bases each). The V end lost 5 bases, the J end lost 0 bases, and 12 bases lay between the germline ends. Per the germline V gene, CDR1 is SGHTA and CDR2 is FQGTGA. The CDR3 loop spans 15 amino acids. Combining the CDR3 with reference TRBV7-3 and TRBJ2-3 gives the whole variable domain GAGVSQTPSNKVTEKGKYVELRCDPISGHTALYWYRQSLGQGPEFLIYFQGTGAADDSGLPNDRFFAVRPEGSVSTLKIQRTERGDSAVYLCASSLAGSSTDTQYFGPGTRLTVL.